This is a list of T cell receptor beta chains from one sample in a study of blood T cell repertoires in COVID-19. The assay was immunoSEQ multiplex PCR, and TCRdb's table has in-frame clones only and misses some. This table holds about 270,000 clones, approximately 89% found once. Material: PBMCs or T cells enriched from blood (not recorded which). The receptors come from a woman aged 40 to 50 with acute COVID-19. Each CDR3 is given with its conserved first and last residue. A D gene is named only where the DNA matches it firmly. For some rows the clone size is stated as once, few or many, or as a class when expanded; others skip it.

TRBJ1-1	TRBV28	.	.	CASILYRAGTEAFF	TGTGCCAGCATTTTATACAGGGCTGGCACTGAAGCTTTCTTT
TRBJ2-1	TRBV24-1	TRBD2	.	CATSDLKLAGEHEQFF	TGTGCCACCAGTGATTTGAAGCTAGCGGGAGAACATGAGCAGTTCTTC
TRBJ1-5	TRBV27	TRBD1	once	CASSLTTGGSQPQHF	TGTGCCAGCAGTTTAACCACAGGGGGCTCTCAGCCCCAGCATTTT
TRBJ1-6	TRBV6-4	TRBD1	.	CASSDDRDSPLHF	TGTGCCAGCAGTGACGACAGGGATTCACCCCTCCACTTT
TRBJ2-3	TRBV24-1	TRBD2	.	CATSESSGSIADTQYF	TGTGCCACCAGTGAGAGTAGCGGGAGTATAGCAGATACGCAGTATTTT
TRBJ2-1	TRBV19	TRBD2	.	CASSIFRTRSNEQFF	TGTGCCAGTAGTATATTTAGGACTAGATCCAATGAGCAGTTCTTC
TRBJ2-1	TRBV28	TRBD1	.	CASRPIQGGFNEQFF	TGTGCCAGCCGGCCCATACAGGGGGGTTTCAATGAGCAGTTCTTC
TRBJ2-3	TRBV9	.	once	CASSPELVGAADTQYF	TGTGCCAGCAGCCCCGAACTAGTGGGAGCCGCAGATACGCAGTATTTT
TRBJ1-5	TRBV19	.	.	CASSRTAGGDQPQHF	TGTGCCAGTAGTAGAACAGCCGGCGGGGATCAGCCCCAGCATTTT
TRBJ2-3	TRBV4-3	TRBD2	.	CASSLGTSGALTDTQYF	TGCGCCAGCAGCCTCGGGACTAGCGGGGCCCTCACAGATACGCAGTATTTT
TRBJ1-4	TRBV28	TRBD1	.	CASSPPGTGVNEKLFF	TGTGCCAGCAGTCCCCCCGGGACAGGGGTTAATGAAAAACTGTTTTTT
TRBJ1-5	TRBV12-5	.	.	CASGFLGGNQPQHF	TGTGCTAGTGGTTTTTTAGGGGGCAATCAGCCCCAGCATTTT
TRBJ2-5	TRBV7-9	TRBD2	few	CASSWRGAGETQYF	TGTGCCAGCAGCTGGCGGGGGGCGGGAGAGACCCAGTACTTC
TRBJ1-2	TRBV27	TRBD1	.	CASTPGQGANYGYTF	TGTGCCAGCACCCCTGGACAGGGAGCTAACTATGGCTACACCTTC
TRBJ2-1	TRBV6-5	.	.	CASSYSSEQFF	TGTGCCAGCAGTTACTCGAGTGAGCAGTTCTTC
TRBJ2-3	TRBV19	TRBD2	.	CASSILPAGAFTDTQYF	TGTGCCAGTAGTATATTGCCAGCGGGGGCGTTCACAGATACGCAGTATTTT
TRBJ2-7	TRBV15	.	.	CATSRGGGWYEQYF	TGTGCCACCAGCAGAGGCGGCGGATGGTACGAGCAGTACTTC
TRBJ2-1	TRBV11-2	.	.	CASSLELSRWDEQFF	TGTGCCAGCAGCTTAGAGCTATCCAGGTGGGATGAGCAGTTCTTC
TRBJ2-5	TRBV7-2	.	.	CASSQQGEGGETQYF	TGTGCCAGCAGCCAACAGGGGGAGGGCGGGGAGACCCAGTACTTC
TRBJ1-1	TRBV10-3	.	.	CAISEAGNTEAFF	TGTGCCATCAGTGAGGCGGGAAACACTGAAGCTTTCTTT
TRBJ1-6	TRBV5-8	.	.	CASSLSQALHF	TGTGCCAGCAGCTTGTCACAGGCCCTCCACTTT
TRBJ2-7	TRBV2	TRBD1	.	CASRWTGRFDEQYF	TGTGCCAGCAGGTGGACAGGACGGTTTGACGAGCAGTACTTC
TRBJ2-1	TRBV4-3	TRBD2	.	CASSPHLGTSGNEQFF	TGCGCCAGCAGCCCACACCTCGGGACTAGCGGCAATGAGCAGTTCTTC
TRBJ2-7	TRBV14	TRBD1	once	CASSPLPGQGSYEQYF	TGTGCCAGCAGCCCCCTGCCGGGACAGGGCTCCTACGAGCAGTACTTC
TRBJ2-1	TRBV7-3	.	.	CASSFGFAGAWGEQFF	TGTGCCAGCAGCTTTGGCTTTGCGGGGGCCTGGGGTGAGCAGTTCTTC
TRBJ2-1	TRBV5-1	TRBD2	.	CASKLAGGTYNEQFF	TGCGCCAGCAAACTAGCGGGAGGCACCTACAATGAGCAGTTCTTC
TRBJ2-7	TRBV27	.	.	CASSRPGFSYEQYF	TGTGCCAGCAGTCGACCCGGGTTCTCCTACGAGCAGTACTTC
TRBJ1-5	TRBV6-2/TRBV6-3	.	.	CASSYGPYSNQPQHF	TGTGCCAGCAGTTACGGCCCATATAGCAATCAGCCCCAGCATTTT
TRBJ2-2	TRBV5-4	TRBD1	.	CASSSRDRATGELFF	TGTGCCAGCAGCAGCCGGGACAGGGCCACCGGGGAGCTGTTTTTT
TRBJ2-3	TRBV5-6	TRBD1	.	CASSLQTGDLRYTQYF	TGTGCCAGCAGCTTACAGACAGGGGACCTTAGATATACGCAGTATTTT
TRBJ2-7	TRBV11-2	TRBD2	.	CASSPPGGQGKRDSYEQYF	TGTGCCAGCAGCCCCCCGGGCGGTCAGGGCAAGCGGGATTCCTACGAGCAGTACTTC
TRBJ1-3	TRBV6-6	.	.	CASRLDNSGNTIYF	TGTGCCAGCAGGCTGGACAACTCTGGAAACACCATATATTTT
TRBJ2-3	TRBV6-1	TRBD2	few	CASSDGLAGTDTQYF	TGTGCCAGCAGTGACGGCCTAGCGGGCACAGATACGCAGTATTTT
TRBJ2-1	TRBV2	.	.	CASSVLTVRNEQFF	TGTGCCAGCAGTGTTTTAACAGTACGCAATGAGCAGTTCTTC
TRBJ2-1	TRBV5-1	.	.	CASQRGNTANEQFF	TGCGCCAGCCAGAGGGGGAATACGGCGAATGAGCAGTTCTTC
TRBJ2-6	TRBV24-1	.	.	CATSDWDKESSGANVLTF	TGTGCCACCAGTGATTGGGACAAAGAATCCTCTGGGGCCAACGTCCTGACTTTC
TRBJ2-2	TRBV29-1	.	.	CSVGGRTSNTGELFF	TGCAGCGTTGGGGGGAGGACTTCGAACACCGGGGAGCTGTTTTTT
TRBJ2-1	TRBV27	.	.	CASTNYNEQFF	TGTGCCAGCACCAACTACAATGAGCAGTTCTTC
TRBJ2-2	TRBV5-1	.	.	CASSLVAGSNTGELFF	TGCGCCAGCAGCTTGGTAGCTGGATCGAACACCGGGGAGCTGTTTTTT
TRBJ2-5	TRBV7-9	TRBD2	.	CASTAGGLNQETQYF	TGTGCCAGCACCGCGGGAGGCCTCAACCAAGAGACCCAGTACTTC
TRBJ2-6	TRBV19	.	.	CASNRQVGSGANVLTF	TGTGCCAGTAATCGTCAAGTCGGGTCTGGGGCCAACGTCCTGACTTTC
TRBJ2-1	TRBV5-5	.	.	CASSFEGILYNEQFF	TGTGCCAGCAGCTTTGAGGGTATACTCTACAATGAGCAGTTCTTC
TRBJ1-1	TRBV7-2	.	.	CASPPPGGRTEAFF	TGTGCCAGCCCCCCTCCGGGGGGCAGGACTGAAGCTTTCTTT